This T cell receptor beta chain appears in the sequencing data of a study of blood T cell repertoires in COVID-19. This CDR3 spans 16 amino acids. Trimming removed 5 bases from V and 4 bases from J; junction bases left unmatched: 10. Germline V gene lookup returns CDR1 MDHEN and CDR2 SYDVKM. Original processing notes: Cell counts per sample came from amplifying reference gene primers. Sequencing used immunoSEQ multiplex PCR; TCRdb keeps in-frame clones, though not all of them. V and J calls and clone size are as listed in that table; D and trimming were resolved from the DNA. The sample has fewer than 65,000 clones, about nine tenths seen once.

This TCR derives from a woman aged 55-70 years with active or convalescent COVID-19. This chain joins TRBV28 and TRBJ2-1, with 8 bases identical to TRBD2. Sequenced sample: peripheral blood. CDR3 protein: CASSGGSGGPYNEQFF. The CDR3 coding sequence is TGTGCCAGCAGTGGGGGGAGCGGGGGCCCTTACAATGAGCAGTTCTTC.